In its sample, the clone carrying this TCR beta chain was seen a few times. Its antigen remains unidentified. CDR3 length: 16 amino acids. V shed 4 bases, J shed 3 bases, and the junction held 7 bases outside the gene matches. Germline loops: CDR1 SEHNR, CDR2 FQNEAQ (reference sequence). Alongside a J-beta primer mix, a sample-barcoded 5' primer served in a second PCR lasting about 6 to 11 cycles. A single record per CDR3 protein comes from TCRdb applying MiXCR to the 5' RACE reads. The sample shows approximately 760,000 distinct CDR3 sequences, 20% to 25% of them seen only once. This sample is part of a study of blood T cells in healthy people across ages. General observations from the study: Correlation between TCR beta diversity and naive T cell percentage was strong. Both naive CD4+ cell counts and diversity were greater in long-lived donors than in aged donors. CMV status of donors was unknown, possibly confounding expanded clonotype changes.

This sample was also put to use in a study of T cells of mothers and their children. That report adds: Mothers yielded over 10 million CDR3 reads, children about 3 million each.

V usage is TRBV7-9 and J usage is TRBJ2-1, with 9 nucleotides matching TRBD1. Sequences were obtained from blood. The receptor was isolated from a boy between 10 and 17 years old in good health. The CDR3 nucleotides read TGTGCCAGCAGCTCCCGAGACAGGGGGTACTACAATGAGCAGTTCTTC. Translated, it gives CASSSRDRGYYNEQFF.